This TCR beta chain was found in a study of read filtering for tumor transcriptome and immune sequencing. About the research overall: Mean patient age was approximately 66 years, range 47 to 80; over 16 male, some 14 female. Revised staging placed 8 or 9 patients in R-ISS I, over 15 in II, six or seven in III. The study, taken as a whole, reports: IR-seq and RNA-seq agreed better without single-read clonotypes. Sorted CD138-negative bone marrow cells were not purified T cells.

From 350 to 500 ng of RNA, a library with molecular barcoded alpha/delta and beta/gamma adaptors was made. TCRdb independently ran MiXCR on the reads; one entry per CDR3 protein. The sample has approximately 62,000 distinct CDR3 sequences; less than 20% are singletons. The CDR3 runs to 14 residues. V lost 2 bases to trimming and J lost 6 bases, with 12 bases between them. Germline V lookup: CDR1 SEHNR, CDR2 FQNEAQ (reference sequence). This clonotype was counted ten times or more. The antigen remains undetermined. This sequence was found in a donor aged 40 or over with multiple myeloma. Specimen: a population of CD138-negative cells sorted from bone marrow. The chain combines TRBV7-9 with TRBJ2-3; no definite D call. The CDR3 nucleotides read TGTGCCAGCAGCTTACCCTTTTCCGGGGATACGCAGTATTTT. It yields the protein CASSLPFSGDTQYF.